Below, one TCR beta chain is given with its context. This CDR3 is built from 15 residues. Germline V CDR1 and CDR2: LGHDT, YNNKEL (reference sequence). V was pared by 4 bases and J by 2 bases, with 11 bases between. This entry is derived from a study of blood T cell repertoires in COVID-19. Study details: The United States, Italy and Spain supplied acute and convalescent COVID-19 samples. Nucleic acid was either cDNA or gDNA, and it came from T cells, B-cell-depleted T cells, or PBMCs.

As processed by the authors: From reference gene primer amplification, estimates of nucleated cell counts were derived. TCRdb keeps only in-frame clones here, not all; method: immunoSEQ multiplex PCR. V, J and clone size are taken as reported in that table, and D and trimming were inferred from the DNA itself. The sample yields more than 130,000 clones, about 87% seen once. The TCR originated in a woman aged 35 to 49 with acute or convalescent COVID-19. Sequenced sample: peripheral blood. The chain joins TRBV3-1 (or the pseudogene TRBV3-2) to TRBJ1-4; D perhaps matches TRBD1 (5 bases). CDR3 DNA sequence: TGTGCCAGCAGCCCGACCTCAGGGACTAATGAAAAACTGTTTTTT. This codes for CASSPTSGTNEKLFF.